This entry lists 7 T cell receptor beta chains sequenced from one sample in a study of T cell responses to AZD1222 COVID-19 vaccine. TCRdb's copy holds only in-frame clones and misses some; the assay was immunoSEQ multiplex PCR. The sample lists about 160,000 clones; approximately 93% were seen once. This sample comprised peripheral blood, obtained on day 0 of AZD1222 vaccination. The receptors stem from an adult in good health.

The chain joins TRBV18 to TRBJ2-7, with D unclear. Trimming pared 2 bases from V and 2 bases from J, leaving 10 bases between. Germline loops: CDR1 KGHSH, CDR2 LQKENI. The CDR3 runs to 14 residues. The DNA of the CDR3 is TGTGCCAGCTCACCAAACGAAGGGCCCTACGAGCAGTACTTC. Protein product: CASSPNEGPYEQYF. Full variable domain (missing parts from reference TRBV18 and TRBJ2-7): NAGVMQNPRHLVRRRGQEARLRCSPMKGHSHVYWYRQLPEEGLKFMVYLQKENIIDESGMPKERFSAEFPKEGPSILRIQQVVRGDSAAYFCASSPNEGPYEQYFGPGTRLTVT.

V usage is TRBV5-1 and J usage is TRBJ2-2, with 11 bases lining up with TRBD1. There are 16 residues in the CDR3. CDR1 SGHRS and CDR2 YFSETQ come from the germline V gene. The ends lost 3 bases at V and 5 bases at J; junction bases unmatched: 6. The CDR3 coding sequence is TGCGCCAGCAGCTACCCGGACAGGGGGCTTACCGGGGAGCTGTTTTTT. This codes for CASSYPDRGLTGELFF.

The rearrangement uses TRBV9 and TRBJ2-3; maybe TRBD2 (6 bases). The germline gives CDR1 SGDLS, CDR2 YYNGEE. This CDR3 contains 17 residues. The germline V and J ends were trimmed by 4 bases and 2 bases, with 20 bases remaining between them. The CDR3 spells CASSPPGVATSTDTQYF. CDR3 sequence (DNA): TGTGCCAGCAGCCCGCCGGGGGTCGCCACCTCCACAGATACGCAGTATTTT.

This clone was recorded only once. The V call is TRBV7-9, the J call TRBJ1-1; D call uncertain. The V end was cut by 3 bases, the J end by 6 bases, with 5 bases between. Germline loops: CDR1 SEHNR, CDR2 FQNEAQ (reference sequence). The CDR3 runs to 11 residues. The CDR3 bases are TGTGCCAGCAGCTTCAGGTCTGAAGCTTTCTTT. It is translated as CASSFRSEAFF.

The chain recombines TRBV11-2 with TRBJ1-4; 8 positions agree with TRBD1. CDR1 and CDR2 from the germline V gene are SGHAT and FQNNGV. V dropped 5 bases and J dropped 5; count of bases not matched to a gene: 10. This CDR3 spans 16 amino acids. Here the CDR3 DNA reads TGTGCCAGCAGCCCATTCAGGGGGCGCGTGAATGAAAAACTGTTTTTT. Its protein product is CASSPFRGRVNEKLFF. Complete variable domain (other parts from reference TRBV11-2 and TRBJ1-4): EAGVAQSPRYKIIEKRQSVAFWCNPISGHATLYWYQQILGQGPKLLIQFQNNGVVDDSQLPKDRFSAERLKGVDSTLKIQPAKLEDSAVYLCASSPFRGRVNEKLFFGSGTQLSVL.

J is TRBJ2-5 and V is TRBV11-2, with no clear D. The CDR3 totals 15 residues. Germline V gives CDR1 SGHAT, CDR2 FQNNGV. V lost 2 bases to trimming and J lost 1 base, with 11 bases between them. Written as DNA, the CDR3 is TGTGCCAGCAGCTTATCCGGACGGTTCCAAGAGACCCAGTACTTC. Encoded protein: CASSLSGRFQETQYF.

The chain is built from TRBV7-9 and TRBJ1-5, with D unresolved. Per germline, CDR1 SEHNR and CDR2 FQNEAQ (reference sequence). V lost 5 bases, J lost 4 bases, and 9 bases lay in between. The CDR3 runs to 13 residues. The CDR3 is CASSRTGNQPQHF. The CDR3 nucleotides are TGTGCCAGCAGCCGGACCGGGAATCAGCCCCAGCATTTT.